This is a list of T cell receptor beta chains from one sample in a study of response to subunit inactivated influenza vaccine. TCRdb reprocessed the RT-PCR reads with MiXCR, giving one entry per CDR3 protein. Among roughly 500,000 distinct CDR3 sequences listed, more than 15% were seen once. The sample was CD4+ T cells sorted from PBMCs, taken around 25 months after vaccination. The receptors come from a man in his fifties or sixties who received an inactivated influenza vaccine. Both conserved end residues are part of each CDR3. The D gene is left open where the match is weak. Clone size is not always given. Where it is, it says once, few, many or a class for expanded clones.

CASCVGTVQETQYF	TGCGCCAGTTGTGTGGGGACAGTACAAGAGACCCAGTACTTC	TRBD1	NA	TRBV5-1	TRBJ2-5
CASTLAGWGTDTHYF	TGTGCCAGCACCCTAGCGGGGTGGGGGACAGATACGCATTATTTT	TRBD2	few	TRBV2	TRBJ2-3
CASSYRPITQETQYF	TGTGCCAGCAGTTATCGACCGATTACCCAAGAGACCCAGTACTTC	NA	few	TRBV7-2	TRBJ2-5
CASSWRAGGDNEQFF	TGCGCCAGCAGCTGGAGAGCGGGGGGGGACAATGAGCAGTTCTTC	TRBD2	many	TRBV5-1	TRBJ2-1
CASSQDLWQGAYGYTF	TGCGCCAGCAGCCAAGATCTTTGGCAGGGGGCGTATGGCTACACCTTC	TRBD1	few	TRBV4-3	TRBJ1-2
CASKEGPSYNSPLHF	TGTGCCAGTAAGGAGGGCCCCTCCTATAATTCACCCCTCCACTTT	NA	few	TRBV19	TRBJ1-6
CASSYRHFYEQYF	TGTGCCAGCAGTTACAGGCACTTCTACGAGCAGTACTTC	NA	NA	TRBV6-2/TRBV6-3	TRBJ2-7
CASSLGGQLGSGELFF	TGCGCCAGCAGCTTGGGGGGACAGCTTGGATCCGGGGAGCTGTTTTTT	TRBD1	many	TRBV5-1	TRBJ2-2
CSALRGGSTDTQYF	TGCAGTGCCCTCAGGGGAGGAAGCACAGATACGCAGTATTTT	NA	NA	TRBV20-1	TRBJ2-3
CSAARTATQYF	TGCAGTGCAGCCCGGACGGCTACCCAGTACTTC	NA	NA	TRBV20-1	TRBJ2-5
CASSQDYNRGDYTDTQYF	TGCGCCAGCAGCCAAGATTATAACAGGGGGGATTACACAGATACGCAGTATTTT	TRBD1	many	TRBV4-3	TRBJ2-3
CASSLRQNQETQYF	TGTGCCAGCAGCTTGAGGCAGAACCAAGAGACCCAGTACTTC	NA	NA	TRBV7-9	TRBJ2-5
CSVDAEGNYGYTF	TGCAGCGTTGACGCAGAAGGGAACTATGGCTACACCTTC	NA	NA	TRBV29-1	TRBJ1-2
CAISDPGPVSEQYF	TGTGCCATCAGTGACCCCGGTCCCGTCAGCGAGCAGTACTTC	NA	many	TRBV10-3	TRBJ2-7
CASSPPIASGNTNEQFF	TGTGCCAGCTCACCACCGATTGCTAGCGGGAATACGAATGAGCAGTTCTTC	TRBD2	few	TRBV18	TRBJ2-1
CASSPRGDEQYF	TGTGCCAGCTCACCAAGGGGTGACGAGCAGTACTTC	NA	few	TRBV18	TRBJ2-7
CSGGQTMNTEAFF	TGCAGCGGTGGACAGACCATGAACACTGAAGCTTTCTTT	NA	once	TRBV29-1	TRBJ1-1
CASRDDRGLWQTQYF	TGTGCCAGCAGAGATGACAGGGGTTTGTGGCAGACCCAGTACTTC	TRBD1	few	TRBV6-1	TRBJ2-5
CSVEPRGSNEKLFF	TGCAGCGTTGAACCGCGGGGGTCTAATGAAAAACTGTTTTTT	NA	many	TRBV29-1	TRBJ1-4
CATSNQEGPQHF	TGTGCCACCAGCAACCAAGAAGGGCCCCAGCATTTT	NA	few	TRBV15	TRBJ1-5